This T cell receptor (beta chain) is drawn from a study of early T cells in non-severe SARS-CoV-2 infection. The CDR3 sequence is 17 residues long. Germline-derived CDR1 and CDR2 are MGHRA and YSYEKL. J gave up 4 bases and V 1 base, and 8 bases lay outside the gene matches. TCRdb reprocessed the 5' RACE reads with MiXCR, giving one entry per CDR3 protein. Altogether 50,000 or so distinct CDR3 sequences are present, 10% to 15% being singletons, with the ten largest covering roughly 9.1%. This clonotype showed up just a few times. This receptor was taken from an adult who was a healthcare worker with PCR-confirmed SARS-CoV-2 infection or an uninfected control (not recorded which). The source material was whole blood. The chain employs TRBV4-1 and TRBJ2-1, with 9 bases lining up with TRBD1. CDR3 region: CASSQAEPGQGYNEQFF. The CDR3 DNA reads TGCGCCAGCAGCCAAGCTGAGCCGGGACAGGGATACAATGAGCAGTTCTTC.